These T cell receptor beta chains were read from a single sample in a study of blood T cell repertoires in COVID-19. The data were produced by immunoSEQ multiplex PCR, yet TCRdb's version contains in-frame clones alone and is incomplete. The table shows nearly 70,000 clones, with roughly nine tenths occurring only once. The specimen sequenced was peripheral blood. The receptors come from a man between 40 and 49 years old with COVID-19, enrolled during active disease. CDR3s leave out the opening cysteine and the closing phenylalanine or tryptophan. Fields, in order: V gene, CDR3 length, CDR3 protein.

v_call: TRBV7-3
cdr3_length: 12
cdr3_aa: ASSQDRNTGELF

v_call: TRBV24-1
cdr3_length: 13
cdr3_aa: ATSDLQRGSCGYT

v_call: TRBV10-1
cdr3_length: 13
cdr3_aa: ASSESRATGARAF

v_call: TRBV29-1
cdr3_length: 11
cdr3_aa: SVVPSGNNEQF

v_call: TRBV19
cdr3_length: 13
cdr3_aa: ASSPMTGSPDTQY

v_call: TRBV28
cdr3_length: 13
cdr3_aa: ASSLAGQGGETQY

v_call: TRBV5-1
cdr3_length: 14
cdr3_aa: ASSLGGQGGTDTQY

v_call: TRBV19
cdr3_length: 14
cdr3_aa: ASRNMGQGAEDTQY

v_call: TRBV14
cdr3_length: 15
cdr3_aa: ASSQELGAGNKETQY

v_call: TRBV2
cdr3_length: 10
cdr3_aa: ASNLDPGEQY

v_call: TRBV5-1
cdr3_length: 13
cdr3_aa: ASREPGLAVNEQF

v_call: TRBV7-9
cdr3_length: 14
cdr3_aa: ASSSRQGRGNTEAF

v_call: TRBV19
cdr3_length: 12
cdr3_aa: ASSMSGGDTEAF

v_call: TRBV27
cdr3_length: 11
cdr3_aa: ASSRGWMETQY

v_call: TRBV30
cdr3_length: 11
cdr3_aa: AWNAGRGETQY